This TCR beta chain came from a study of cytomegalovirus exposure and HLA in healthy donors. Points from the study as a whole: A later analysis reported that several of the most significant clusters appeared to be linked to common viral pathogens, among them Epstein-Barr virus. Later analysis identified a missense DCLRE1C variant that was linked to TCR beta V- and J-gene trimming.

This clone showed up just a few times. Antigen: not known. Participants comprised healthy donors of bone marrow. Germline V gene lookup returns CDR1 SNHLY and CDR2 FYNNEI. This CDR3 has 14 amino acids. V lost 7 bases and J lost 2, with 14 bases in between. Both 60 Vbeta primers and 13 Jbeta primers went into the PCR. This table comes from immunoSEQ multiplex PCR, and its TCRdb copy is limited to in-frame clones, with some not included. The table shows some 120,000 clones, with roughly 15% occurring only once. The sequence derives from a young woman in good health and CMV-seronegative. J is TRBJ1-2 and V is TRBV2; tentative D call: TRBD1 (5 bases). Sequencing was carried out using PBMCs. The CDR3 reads CASTKGRENYGYTF. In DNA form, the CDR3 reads TGTGCCAGCACTAAGGGGAGGGAGAACTATGGCTACACCTTC.